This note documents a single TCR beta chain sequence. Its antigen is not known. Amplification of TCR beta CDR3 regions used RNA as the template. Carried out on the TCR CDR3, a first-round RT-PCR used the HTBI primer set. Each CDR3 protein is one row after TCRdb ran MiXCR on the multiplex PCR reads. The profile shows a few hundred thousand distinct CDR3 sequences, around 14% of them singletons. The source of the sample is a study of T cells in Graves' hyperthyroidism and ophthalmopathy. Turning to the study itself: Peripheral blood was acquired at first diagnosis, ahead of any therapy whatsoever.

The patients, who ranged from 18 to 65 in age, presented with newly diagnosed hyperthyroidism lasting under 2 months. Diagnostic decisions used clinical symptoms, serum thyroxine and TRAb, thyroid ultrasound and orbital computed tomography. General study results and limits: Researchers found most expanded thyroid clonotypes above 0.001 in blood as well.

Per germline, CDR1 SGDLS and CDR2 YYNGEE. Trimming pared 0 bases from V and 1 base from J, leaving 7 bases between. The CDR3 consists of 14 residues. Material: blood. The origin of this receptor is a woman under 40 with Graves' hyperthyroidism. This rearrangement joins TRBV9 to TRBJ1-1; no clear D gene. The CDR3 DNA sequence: TGTGCCAGCAGCGTAGACGAGGGGAACACTGAAGCTTTCTTT. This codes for CASSVDEGNTEAFF.